The 19 T cell receptor delta chains in this list originate from one sample, sequenced in a study of delta chains in infants with herpesvirus infections. PBMC RNA was reverse transcribed using gamma-chain- and delta-chain-specific primers. TCRdb re-called clones from the RT-PCR reads using CATT. The sample consists of about 770 delta-chain clones, roughly 42% of them appearing once. This specimen was peripheral blood, taken at time point 3 of longitudinal follow-up. The receptors here all came from a human donor who was a Ugandan infant, either HIV-exposed or HIV-unexposed (not recorded which).

About this clone itself: This is likely an artifact of a read error, given a far larger clone one base away. Other nucleotide sequences in the sample specify the same CDR3. The CDR3 sequence: CALGELGPISLTGGLTAQLFF. CDR3 coding DNA: TGTGCTCTTGGGGAACTAGGTCCCATTTCGCTTACTGGAGGACTGACAGCACAACTCTTCTTT. V usage is TRDV1 and J usage is TRDJ2, with D perhaps matching TRDD3 (5 bases). The CDR3 totals 21 residues. Trimming took off 0 bases at V and 3 bases at J, with 26 bases between the two ends. Germline values: CDR1 TSWWSYY, CDR2 QGS.

This clone is classed as large (0.1 to 1%). The same CDR3 is also encoded by other DNA sequences in this sample. The rearrangement links TRDV1 to TRDJ1; 12 bases are a match to TRDD3. Germline CDR1 and CDR2: TSWWSYY and QGS. This CDR3 is 24 amino acids long. The junction had 26 bases not matched to a gene; V was cut back by 1 base and J by 2 bases. The CDR3 protein is CALGEHAPPDWGILQFPRTDKLIF. Here the CDR3 DNA reads TGTGCTCTTGGGGAACATGCACCACCCGACTGGGGGATACTTCAGTTTCCACGAACCGATAAACTCATCTTT.

Note on this clone: This likely traces to a read error, being one base from a far larger clone. The CDR3, as DNA: TGTGCCTTTTCCGATTCTTCCTACGTACCCTGGGAGCTTTACACCGATAAACTCATCTTT. Amino acid sequence: CAFSDSSYVPWELYTDKLIF. The J gene is TRDJ1, the V gene TRDV3; 8 bases agree with TRDD2. Germline V gene lookup returns CDR1 TVYSNPD and CDR2 GDNSRS (reference sequence). This CDR3 region has 20 residues. The V segment lost 2 bases and the J segment 0 bases; nucleotides outside the gene matches: 23.

By sample share, this clone is hyperexpanded. This sample includes further DNA sequences coding for the same CDR3. The chain combines TRDV1 with TRDJ1; 10 bases fit TRDD3. Germline values: CDR1 TSWWSYY, CDR2 QGS. CDR3 length: 18 amino acids. With 5 bases clipped from V and 0 bases from J, the junction kept 12 bases outside the gene matches. CDR3 region: CALGFAPYWGMDTDKLIF. The DNA for the CDR3 is TGTGCTCTTGGGTTCGCTCCGTACTGGGGGATGGACACCGATAAACTCATCTTT.

Concerning this clone itself: Given a far larger clone just one base away, this is likely a sequencing read error. The chain joins TRDV2 to TRDJ3; TRDD3 matches 7 bases. Germline V CDR1 and CDR2: GEAIGNYY, EKD. The CDR3 spans 18 residues. The J segment lost 0 bases and the V segment lost 3 bases, leaving 7 bases of the junction unmatched. CDR3 in amino acids: CACDSGGFSSWDTRQMFF. The DNA of the CDR3 is TGTGCCTGTGACTCAGGGGGATTCAGCTCCTGGGACACCCGACAGATGTTTTTC.

Regarding this clone: One base separates it from a far larger clone, so it is likely a read error. The chain combines TRDV2 with TRDJ3; 7 nucleotides align to TRDD3. Germline V gene lookup returns CDR1 GEAIGNYY and CDR2 EKD. This CDR3 has 18 amino acids. DNA for the CDR3: TGTGCCTGTGACACCGTTCTGGGGGGTAACTGGGACAGCCGACAGATGTTTTTC. Its protein product is CACDTVLGGNWDSRQMFF.

In this sample, this clone is medium-sized (0.01 to 0.1%). This chain connects TRDV1 to TRDJ1; TRDD3 agrees at 7 bases. The CDR3 sequence is 18 residues long. The germline gives CDR1 TSWWSYY, CDR2 QGS. Germline trimming cut 1 base from V and 1 base from J; bases unmatched to any gene: 12. The CDR3 DNA is TGTGCTCTTGGGGAACCGGGGGGATGTGGGGGCTTCACCGATAAACTCATCTTT. It yields the protein CALGEPGGCGGFTDKLIF.

Turning to this clone: Only one base separates this from a far larger clonotype, so it likely reflects a read error. The sample has other DNA sequences that encode this CDR3 too. The chain is built from TRDV2 and TRDJ1; D not certain. Trimming pared 4 bases from V and 10 bases from J, leaving 24 bases between. The CDR3 totals 15 residues. Looked up from germline, CDR1 is GEAIGNYY and CDR2 is EKD. As DNA, the CDR3 is TGTGCCTGTGATACTAATGCATCGTACGCAATGGGACTCATCTTT. As protein: CACDTNASYAMGLIF.

About this clone: This likely traces to a read error, being one base from a far larger clone. The chain recombines TRDV1 with TRDJ1; D gene ambiguous. Germline CDR1 and CDR2: TSWWSYY and QGS. Between the trimmed V and J ends, which lost 2 bases and 1 base, there was a span of 11 bases. This CDR3 has 15 residues. CDR3: CALGENPWSTDKLIF. The CDR3 DNA reads TGTGCTCTTGGGGAAAATCCCTGGTCCACCGATAAACTCATCTTT.

This clone was recorded a few times. A much larger clone lies one base from this, so it may be a read error. The sample contains more than one DNA sequence encoding this CDR3. J is TRDJ3 and V is TRDV3; 8 bases align to TRDD3. With V trimmed by 2 bases and J by 2 bases, 14 bases remained unmatched. CDR3 length: 19 residues. Germline lookup yields CDR1 TVYSNPD and CDR2 GDNSRS (reference sequence). The CDR3 here is CAFGFALLGGPWDTRQMFF. CDR3 DNA: TGTGCCTTTGGTTTTGCTTTACTGGGGGGACCCTGGGACACCCGACAGATGTTTTTC.

This clone is large in the sample. The chain recombines TRDV1 with TRDJ1; TRDD3 aligns across 10 bases. Germline V gene data show CDR1 as TSWWSYY and CDR2 as QGS. The J segment lost 0 bases and the V segment lost 2 bases, leaving 30 bases of the junction unmatched. CDR3 length: 25 amino acids. The CDR3 region has the DNA TGTGCTCTTGGGGAAGCCCTTCCCGGGGCTATGAGGGGGATACGTACCACTCGGTACACCGATAAACTCATCTTT. It specifies CALGEALPGAMRGIRTTRYTDKLIF.

This clone was seen once. A far larger clone lies a single base away; this is likely a read error. This sequence joins TRDV1 and TRDJ2; a possible D gene is TRDD2 (5 bases). Germline CDR1 TSWWSYY, CDR2 QGS. Between the trimmed V and J ends, which lost 3 bases and 4 bases, there was a span of 24 bases. The CDR3 has 19 amino acids. The CDR3 DNA reads as TGTGCTCTTGGGGAGTCTCGGGTAAGACCTTCATCCCAGACAGCACAACTCTTCTTT. Its translation is CALGESRVRPSSQTAQLFF.

Note on this clone: This is likely an artifact of a read error, given a far larger clone one base away. The rearrangement uses TRDV2 and TRDJ1, with 11 nucleotides matching TRDD3. The germline gives CDR1 GEAIGNYY, CDR2 EKD. Germline trimming cut 0 bases from V and 2 bases from J; bases unmatched to any gene: 25. This CDR3 has 23 amino acids. CDR3 loop: CACDTVSGSYRVGDTRITDKLIF. In DNA, the CDR3 is TGTGCCTGTGACACCGTTTCGGGGTCCTACAGAGTGGGGGATACGCGTATTACCGATAAACTCATCTTT.

This clone was recorded only once. A much larger clonotype is one base distant, so this may be a read error. The genes are TRDV1 and TRDJ1, with D tentatively TRDD2 or TRDD3 (5 bases each). Deletions cut 4 bases from V and 4 bases from J, with 34 bases between. CDR1 TSWWSYY and CDR2 QGS come from the germline V gene. The CDR3 is 21 amino acids. The CDR3 sequence is CALGGGVASNNYWWISDKLIF. CDR3 sequence (DNA): TGTGCTCTTGGGGGCGGTGTGGCTTCCAATAATTACTGGTGGATCAGCGATAAACTCATCTTT.

This clone is deemed large (0.1 to 1%). The rearrangement links TRDV1 to TRDJ1; possibly TRDD3 for D (5 bases). The CDR3 contains 16 residues. Germline V lookup: CDR1 TSWWSYY, CDR2 QGS. With 4 bases removed from V and 0 bases from J, the gap between germline ends came to 15 bases. CDR3 sequence: CALGVLGLPYTDKLIF. CDR3 in DNA: TGTGCTCTTGGGGTATTGGGATTACCGTACACCGATAAACTCATCTTT.

This clone is medium-sized in the sample. The genes are TRDV3 and TRDJ1; weak D call: TRDD2 (6 bases). This CDR3 has 12 residues. Between the trimmed V and J ends, which lost 5 bases and 8 bases, there was a span of 18 bases. Germline V gene data show CDR1 as TVYSNPD and CDR2 as GDNSRS (reference sequence). In nucleotides, the CDR3 is TGTGCCCTCCCATCCTACTTGGGCAAACTCATCTTT. This encodes CALPSYLGKLIF.

By sample share, this clone is large. In nucleotides, the CDR3 is TGTGCCTGTGACCCGAAACCGATAGCACACACCGATAAACTCATCTTT. Protein: CACDPKPIAHTDKLIF. This chain connects TRDV2 to TRDJ1; D unclear. The CDR3 consists of 16 residues. Trimming removed 3 bases at V and 0 bases at J, with 16 bases between. The germline V gene has CDR1 GEAIGNYY and CDR2 EKD.

Points on this clone: It may be a read error: a sequence one base away is much more abundant. Other DNA sequences in the sample encode the same CDR3. V and J are TRDV1 and TRDJ1; D tentatively fits TRDD2 or TRDD3 (8 bases each). V shed 0 bases and J shed 5 bases, with 28 bases lying between them. From germline, CDR1 is TSWWSYY and CDR2 QGS. The CDR3 totals 20 residues. The CDR3: CALGELASYLDWGLSDKLIF. The CDR3 DNA sequence: TGTGCTCTTGGGGAACTTGCTTCCTACCTTGACTGGGGGCTATCGGATAAACTCATCTTT.

Within the sample, this clone is large. Other DNA sequences of this sample code for an identical CDR3. The chain couples TRDV3 to TRDJ1, with 13 bases that match TRDD3. From germline, CDR1 is TVYSNPD and CDR2 GDNSRS (reference sequence). Trimming at V came to 3 bases and at J to 0 bases, leaving 10 bases not matched to a gene. This CDR3 is 17 amino acids long. DNA for the CDR3: TGTGCCTTAGTTCGACTGGGGGATACGTTGTACACCGATAAACTCATCTTT. Translating gives CALVRLGDTLYTDKLIF.